The 19 T cell receptor beta chains listed next were all sequenced from one sample in a study of blood T cell repertoires in COVID-19 (dated by TCRdb to the early 2020s). Libraries were prepared through the immunoSEQ multiplex PCR assay. Sourced from immuneACCESS, this table was stored by TCRdb with only in-frame sequences that have V and J called. A share of the clones is absent; for the studies checked, an unresolved V gene accounts for under half, and the remainder has no known explanation. In all, the sample holds 120,000 to 150,000 clones, and about 85% of those were seen once. Together, the top ten hold 2.5% to 3% of the sample. The sequencing sample was made of peripheral blood. These receptor sequences come from a middle-aged woman with active or convalescent COVID-19.

The chain uses TRBV11-2 and TRBJ1-5; D not resolved. V lost 5 bases to trimming and J lost 2 bases, with 10 bases between them. Germline CDR1 SGHAT, CDR2 FQNNGV. The CDR3 has 14 residues. CDR3 DNA sequence: TGTGCCAGCAGCCTAGGAGGAGGCAATCAGCCCCAGCATTTT. The encoded protein is CASSLGGGNQPQHF.

The chain carries TRBV5-4 and TRBJ2-3; 12 bases map to TRBD1. With 3 bases clipped from V and 4 bases from J, the junction kept 3 bases outside the gene matches. This CDR3 spans 15 amino acids. Germline assignment: CDR1 SGHNT and CDR2 YYREEE (reference sequence). The CDR3 nucleotides are TGTGCCAGCAGCTCCGGGACAGGGGGCTCAGATACGCAGTATTTT. Protein sequence: CASSSGTGGSDTQYF. Looking up the rest from reference TRBV5-4 and TRBJ2-3 gives the full variable domain: ETGVTQSPTHLIKTRGQQVTLRCSSQSGHNTVSWYQQALGQGPQFIFQYYREEENGRGNFPPRFSGLQFPNYSSELNVNALELDDSALYLCASSSGTGGSDTQYFGPGTRLTVL.

This chain connects TRBV3-1 (or the pseudogene TRBV3-2) to TRBJ2-7; TRBD2 agrees at 12 bases. CDR1 is LGHDT and CDR2 is YNNKEL in the germline V gene (reference sequence). The length of the CDR3 is 14 residues. V lost 4 bases and J lost 4; bases outside the gene matches: 2. CDR3 region: CASSPGTSGYEQYF. DNA of the CDR3: TGTGCCAGCAGCCCGGGGACTAGCGGGTACGAGCAGTACTTC.

This rearrangement joins TRBV5-8 to TRBJ1-5; TRBD1 matches 9 bases. J gave up 5 bases and V 4 bases, and 7 bases lay outside the gene matches. This CDR3 is 15 amino acids long. The V gene's germline CDR1 is SGHTS and CDR2 YDEGEE. The CDR3 DNA sequence: TGTGCCAGCAGCACACAGGGGGCCCCTTATCAGCCCCAGCATTTT. Its translation: CASSTQGAPYQPQHF.

The chain employs TRBV27 and TRBJ2-3; TRBD2 agrees at 9 bases. Germline V gives CDR1 MNHEY, CDR2 SMNVEV (reference sequence). The CDR3 runs 14 residues. Trimming removed 5 bases from V and 5 bases from J; junction bases left unmatched: 5. CDR3 DNA sequence: TGTGCCAGCAGTGGGACTAGCCGTGAAGATACGCAGTATTTT. It yields the protein CASSGTSREDTQYF.

The chain links TRBV5-1 to TRBJ2-2; the D gene is possibly TRBD1 (7 bases). V lost 0 bases and J lost 4, with 13 bases in between. This CDR3 is built from 16 residues. Germline CDR1 SGHRS, CDR2 YFSETQ. The CDR3 DNA reads as TGCGCCAGCAGCTTGGCCGGGCAGGGGGGCACCGGGGAGCTGTTTTTT. Translation gives CASSLAGQGGTGELFF. Complete variable domain (other parts from reference TRBV5-1 and TRBJ2-2): KAGVTQTPRYLIKTRGQQVTLSCSPISGHRSVSWYQQTPGQGLQFLFEYFSETQRNKGNFPGRFSGRQFSNSRSEMNVSTLELGDSALYLCASSLAGQGGTGELFFGEGSRLTVL.

The rearrangement joins TRBV6-5 to TRBJ2-7; tentatively, D is TRBD1 (6 bases). Germline CDR1 and CDR2: MNHEY and SVGAGI. With 6 bases removed from V and 4 bases from J, the gap between germline ends came to 13 bases. The CDR3 spans 13 residues. The CDR3 is CASRGRTDYEQYF. The CDR3 DNA reads as TGTGCCAGCAGAGGCAGGACAGATTACGAGCAGTACTTC.

The genes are TRBV5-5 and TRBJ1-2, with TRBD1 as a possible D gene (5 bases). Germline CDR1 is SGHKS and CDR2 is YYEKEE (reference sequence). Trimming took off 4 bases at V and 4 bases at J, with 17 bases between the two ends. The CDR3 has 15 residues. CDR3 region: CASSLGRGFGYGYTF. Here the CDR3 DNA reads TGTGCCAGCAGCCTGGGAAGGGGTTTCGGCTATGGCTACACCTTC.

The rearrangement uses TRBV5-5 and TRBJ2-1, with D possibly matching TRBD1 (6 bases). The CDR3 runs 17 residues. The germline V gene encodes CDR1 SGHKS and CDR2 YYEKEE (reference sequence). V shed 4 bases and J shed 7 bases, with 24 bases lying between them. The CDR3 loop is CASSARGSAVVQNEQFF. The CDR3 bases are TGTGCCAGCAGCGCGAGGGGGTCGGCCGTAGTACAGAATGAGCAGTTCTTC.

CDR3: CASSLSTVSEAFF. The CDR3 bases are TGTGCCAGCAGTTTATCAACTGTCTCTGAAGCTTTCTTT. The chain couples TRBV28 to TRBJ1-1; no clear D. V was cut by 1 base and J by 6 bases, with 9 bases left in between. Germline assignment: CDR1 MDHEN and CDR2 SYDVKM. CDR3 length equals 13 residues.

J is TRBJ1-6 and V is TRBV30; TRBD1 is a possible D gene (6 bases). Germline V gene sequence: CDR1 GTSNPN, CDR2 SVGIG (reference sequence). The CDR3 sequence is 15 residues long. The V end lost 1 base, the J end lost 7 bases, and 14 bases lay between the germline ends. This CDR3 reads CAWSAGNQGNSPLHF. The CDR3 DNA reads as TGTGCCTGGAGTGCGGGGAACCAGGGGAATTCACCCCTCCACTTT. The complete variable domain, with remaining parts taken from reference TRBV30 and TRBJ1-6, reads SQTIHQWPATLVQPVGSPLSLECTVEGTSNPNLYWYRQAAGRGLQLLFYSVGIGQISSEVPQNLSASRPQDRQFILSSKKLLLSDSGFYLCAWSAGNQGNSPLHFGNGTRLTVT.

The CDR3, as DNA: TGTGCCAGCAGCTTTTTAGGGGGCAACACCGGGGAGCTGTTTTTT. Translation: CASSFLGGNTGELFF. This chain uses TRBV7-2 with TRBJ2-2, with 7 bases identical to TRBD1. The CDR3 consists of 15 residues. The germline V gene has CDR1 SGHTA and CDR2 FQGNSA. Trimming cost V 3 bases and J 2 bases; bases outside gene matches: 3.

The rearrangement uses TRBV19 and TRBJ2-2; a weak D match, TRBD1 (6 bases). Trimming took 4 bases from V and 6 from J, leaving 12 bases between them. The CDR3 is made up of 14 amino acids. Germline V gene lookup returns CDR1 LNHDA and CDR2 SQIVND (reference sequence). CDR3: CASSTLQGSGELFF. CDR3 sequence (DNA): TGTGCCAGTAGTACGCTACAGGGATCCGGGGAGCTGTTTTTT.

V is TRBV7-9 and J is TRBJ2-1; D gene uncertain. The CDR3 sequence is 14 residues long. Germline CDR1 and CDR2: SEHNR and FQNEAQ (reference sequence). With 5 bases removed from V and 5 bases from J, the gap between germline ends came to 13 bases. The CDR3 spells CASSNVDTHNEQFF. The CDR3 bases are TGTGCCAGCAGCAATGTCGATACTCACAATGAGCAGTTCTTC.

This sequence joins TRBV10-3 and TRBJ1-1; 7 bases are a match to TRBD1. CDR3 length equals 16 residues. Germline-derived CDR1 and CDR2 are ENHRY and SYGVKD. With 5 bases clipped from V and 5 bases from J, the junction kept 14 bases outside the gene matches. The CDR3 DNA is TGTGCCATCAGTCGCGGGACAGCGGTTGGGGGAACTGAAGCTTTCTTT. This sequence encodes CAISRGTAVGGTEAFF.

The chain has TRBV18 and TRBJ2-7; 8 bases line up with TRBD1. There are 13 residues in the CDR3. V gave up 1 base and J gave up 5 bases; unmatched junction bases: 1. The V gene's germline CDR1 is KGHSH and CDR2 LQKENI. CDR3 region: CASSPRQGHEQYF. The DNA of the CDR3 is TGTGCCAGCTCACCACGACAGGGGCACGAGCAGTACTTC.

There are a few counts of this clone. This chain joins TRBV6-4 and TRBJ2-3; 9 nucleotides line up with TRBD1. The V gene end was trimmed by 2 bases and the J gene end by 4 bases; junction bases not matched to a gene: 1. CDR3 size: 14 residues. Looked up from germline, CDR1 is MRHNA and CDR2 is SNTAGT. The CDR3 is CASSDGQGPDTQYF. In nucleotides, the CDR3 is TGTGCCAGCAGTGACGGACAGGGGCCAGATACGCAGTATTTT.

The chain recombines TRBV28 with TRBJ2-7, with 10 bases that match TRBD2. Germline CDR1 is MDHEN and CDR2 is SYDVKM. After removal of 3 bases from V and 2 bases from J, the junction contained 4 bases not matched to a gene. The CDR3 is 15 residues long. CDR3 bases: TGTGCCAGCAGTTTTGGGCTAGCGGGAGCCTACGAGCAGTACTTC. Its protein is CASSFGLAGAYEQYF.

The rearrangement uses TRBV2 and TRBJ1-2, with no clear D. Deletions cut 4 bases from V and 4 bases from J, with 13 bases between. CDR3 length equals 14 residues. Germline-derived CDR1 and CDR2 are SNHLY and FYNNEI. CDR3 coding DNA: TGTGCCAGCAGTGCGGTTGATCGCGGCTATGGCTACACCTTC. It encodes CASSAVDRGYGYTF.